This TCR beta chain derives from a study of neurological immune-mediated disorders. CDR3 length equals 16 residues. In germline, CDR1 is LNHDA, CDR2 SQIVND (reference sequence). This clonotype appeared many times. Its antigen is not identified. One end of the junction is discordant with germline, which a read error may explain. Whole-study findings and limits: The greatest TCR clonal expansion occurred in HTLV-1-associated myelopathy and the least in multiple sclerosis, which fell below healthy controls.

The team produced cDNA through 5'RACE using 10-nucleotide random UMIs. Every sequencing run gave over 200 million TCR-beta sequences, taken from 15-18 subjects. MiXCR, applied by TCRdb to the 5' RACE reads, yields one record per CDR3 protein. The repertoire includes tens of thousands of distinct CDR3 sequences, less than 8.5% of them detected once, and around 4.6% sits in the top ten. Sequencing was performed on PBMCs. The TCR sequence derives from a woman in her thirties or forties in good health. This chain joins TRBV19 and TRBJ2-1; 10 nucleotides align to TRBD1. DNA for the CDR3: TGTGCCAGTAGTGTAGACAGGGGGCTTTCCTACAATGAGCAGTTCTTC. This encodes CASSVDRGLSYNEQFF.